This T cell receptor (beta chain) was retrieved from a study of shared clonotypes between healthy human individuals. General study points: The four-donor shared clonotypes exceeded non-shared clonotypes in generation probability, with non-shared ones scoring lower. Some naive CD4 clonotypes, 4% to 6%, turned up in common across a few donors.

The ends lost 3 bases at V and 1 base at J; junction bases unmatched: 6. The CDR3 is 14 residues long. Germline V gene data show CDR1 as SQVTM and CDR2 as ANQGSEA. The deep-level immunoSEQ assay was used. Clones were read by immunoSEQ multiplex PCR, and TCRdb kept only the in-frame ones, dropping some. The sample holds about 2.2 million clones; roughly 91% are singletons and the top ten take around 1.7%. CD8 cells regarded as naive lacked CD45RO, were positively chosen for CCR7, and omitted terminally differentiated effector memory CD45RA+ cells. Concerning this clone itself: Its antigen remains unknown.

The sample taken for sequencing was naive CD8+ T cells from PBMCs. The rearrangement joins TRBV29-1 to TRBJ2-7; 7 nucleotides agree with TRBD2. The clonotype was recovered from a man between 18 and 35 years old in good health. Some clones in this sample may be carry-over from other donors' samples. CDR3 bases: TGCAGCGTTGAGAGTACTAGCGTTTCCTACGAGCAGTACTTC. This encodes CSVESTSVSYEQYF.